These T cell receptor beta chains were read from a single sample in a study of CD8 T cells in Susac syndrome. TCRdb redid the calling of the immunoSEQ multiplex PCR reads with MiXCR, one entry per CDR3 protein. The sample contains around 150,000 distinct CDR3 sequences, around 96% of which appear only once. Sequenced material: CD4+ T cells from PBMCs. Receptors were obtained from a human donor with multiple sclerosis. Each CDR3 is given with its conserved first and last residue. The D gene is left open where the match is weak.

>TRBV30|NA|TRBJ1-5
TGTGCCTGGAGTCCCCTGGGAGGGCGCAATCAGCCCCAGCATTTT
CAWSPLGGRNQPQHF
>TRBV7-2|NA|TRBJ1-1
TGTGCCAGCAGCTTAGCGCACACTGAAGCTTTCTTT
CASSLAHTEAFF
>TRBV28|NA|TRBJ2-7
TGTGCCAGCAGTCTGGAGGGGCCACCCTACGAGCAGTACTTC
CASSLEGPPYEQYF
>TRBV5-1|NA|TRBJ2-2
TGCGCCAGCAGCTTGGACGGGGGGCGAAGCACCGGGGAGCTGTTTTTT
CASSLDGGRSTGELFF
>TRBV3-1|NA|TRBJ1-3
TGTGCCAGCAGCCAGGGTGGAAACACCATATATTTT
CASSQGGNTIYF
>TRBV3-1|NA|TRBJ2-3
TGTGCCAGCAGCCAGGCCAGGGTCACAGATACGCAGTATTTT
CASSQARVTDTQYF
>TRBV5-1|TRBD2|TRBJ2-5
TGCGCCAGCAGCCCCTACGGGGGACCCGGACTAGCCGGGGAGACCCAGTACTTC
CASSPYGGPGLAGETQYF
>TRBV30|NA|TRBJ1-5
TGTGCCTGGAGTGTAGGGGTTTTGGAGGATGGCAATCAGCCCCAGCATTTT
CAWSVGVLEDGNQPQHF
>TRBV5-1|TRBD1|TRBJ2-3
TGCGCCAGCAGCACGACTACAGGGGCTTCCACAGATACGCAGTATTTT
CASSTTTGASTDTQYF
>TRBV7-7|NA|TRBJ2-5
TGTGCCAGCAGCTTAGAGTTTGGTGTTTTCGTGGCCCAGTACTTC
CASSLEFGVFVAQYF